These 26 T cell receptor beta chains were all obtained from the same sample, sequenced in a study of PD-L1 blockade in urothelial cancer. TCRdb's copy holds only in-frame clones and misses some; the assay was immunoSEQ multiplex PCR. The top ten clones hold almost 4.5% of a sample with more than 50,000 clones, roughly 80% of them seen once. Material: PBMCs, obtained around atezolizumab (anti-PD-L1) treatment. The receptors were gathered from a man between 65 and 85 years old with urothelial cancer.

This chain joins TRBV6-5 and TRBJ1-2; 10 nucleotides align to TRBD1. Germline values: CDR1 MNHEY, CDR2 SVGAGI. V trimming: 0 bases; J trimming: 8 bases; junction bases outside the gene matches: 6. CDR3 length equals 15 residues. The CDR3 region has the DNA TGTGCCAGCAGTTACTCGACAGGGGGCCTTGTGGGCTACACCTTC. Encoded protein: CASSYSTGGLVGYTF.

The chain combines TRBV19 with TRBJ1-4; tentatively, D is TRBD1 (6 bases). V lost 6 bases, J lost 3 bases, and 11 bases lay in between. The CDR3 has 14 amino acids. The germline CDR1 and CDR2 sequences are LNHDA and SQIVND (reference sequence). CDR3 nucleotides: TGTGCCAGTAGGCTACAGGGAGCTAATGAAAAACTGTTTTTT. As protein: CASRLQGANEKLFF.

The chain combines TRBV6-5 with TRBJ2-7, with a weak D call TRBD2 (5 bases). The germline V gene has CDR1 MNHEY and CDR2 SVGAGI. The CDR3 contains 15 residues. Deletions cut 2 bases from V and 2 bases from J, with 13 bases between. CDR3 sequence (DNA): TGTGCCAGCAGTTACGCGCCGGACTTCACCTACGAGCAGTACTTC. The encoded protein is CASSYAPDFTYEQYF.

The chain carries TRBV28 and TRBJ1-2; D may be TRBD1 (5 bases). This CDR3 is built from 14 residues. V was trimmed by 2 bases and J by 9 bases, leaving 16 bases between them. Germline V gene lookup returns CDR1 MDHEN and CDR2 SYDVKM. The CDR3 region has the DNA TGTGCCAGCAGTTTAGTGGACACCATTTTGAGCTACACCTTC. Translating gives CASSLVDTILSYTF.

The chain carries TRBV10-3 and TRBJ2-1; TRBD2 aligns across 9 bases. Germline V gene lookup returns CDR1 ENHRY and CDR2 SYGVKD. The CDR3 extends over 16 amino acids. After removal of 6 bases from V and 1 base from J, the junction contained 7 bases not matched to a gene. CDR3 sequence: CAIRETSGSSYNEQFF. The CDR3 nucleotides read TGTGCCATCAGGGAAACTAGCGGGTCGTCCTACAATGAGCAGTTCTTC.

The CDR3 bases are TGTGCCAGTAGTATTATAGCGGGAGGGCTGTATTTT. Amino acid sequence: CASSIIAGGLYF. This chain links TRBV19 with TRBJ2-3, with 11 bases matching TRBD2. CDR1 and CDR2 from the germline V gene are LNHDA and SQIVND (reference sequence). The CDR3 runs 12 residues. Germline trimming cut 3 bases from V and 14 bases from J; bases unmatched to any gene: 4.

This CDR3 reads CAWSVSLGRGGTYEQYF. CDR3 sequence (DNA): TGTGCCTGGAGTGTGTCCCTGGGGCGGGGGGGAACCTACGAGCAGTACTTC. This chain connects TRBV30 to TRBJ2-7; 9 bases match TRBD2. Trimming at V came to 0 bases and at J to 2 bases, leaving 11 bases not matched to a gene. This CDR3 has 17 amino acids. Germline lookup yields CDR1 GTSNPN and CDR2 SVGIG (reference sequence).

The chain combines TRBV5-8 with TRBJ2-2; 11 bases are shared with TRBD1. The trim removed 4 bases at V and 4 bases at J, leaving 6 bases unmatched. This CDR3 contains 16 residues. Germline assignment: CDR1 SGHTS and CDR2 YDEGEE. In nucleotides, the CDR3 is TGTGCCAGCAGCCGTGTGGGACAGGGGGTCACCGGGGAGCTGTTTTTT. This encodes CASSRVGQGVTGELFF.

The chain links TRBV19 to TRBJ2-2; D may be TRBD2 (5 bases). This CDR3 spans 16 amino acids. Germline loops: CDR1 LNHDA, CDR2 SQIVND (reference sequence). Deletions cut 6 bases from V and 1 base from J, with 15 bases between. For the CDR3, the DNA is TGTGCCAGTAGCCCTCGGGGTGCCCAGAACACCGGGGAGCTGTTTTTT. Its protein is CASSPRGAQNTGELFF.

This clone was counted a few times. The CDR3 DNA reads TGTGCCAGCAGCGGCACAGGGGCCCACGAGCAGTACTTC. Translated, it gives CASSGTGAHEQYF. The chain combines TRBV9 with TRBJ2-7, with TRBD1 matching 7 bases. Unmatched junction bases numbered 5, after V lost 3 bases and J lost 5 bases. CDR3 length: 13 amino acids. Germline CDR1 is SGDLS and CDR2 is YYNGEE.

The CDR3 coding sequence is TGTGCCAGCAGTGCGGAGGGACAGCCCCAGCATTTT. Its protein is CASSAEGQPQHF. The V gene is TRBV6-6, the J gene TRBJ1-5; D ambiguous. V lost 5 bases and J 7 bases, leaving 9 bases between the germline ends. The CDR3 runs to 12 residues. Germline assignment: CDR1 MNHNY and CDR2 SVGAGI (reference sequence).

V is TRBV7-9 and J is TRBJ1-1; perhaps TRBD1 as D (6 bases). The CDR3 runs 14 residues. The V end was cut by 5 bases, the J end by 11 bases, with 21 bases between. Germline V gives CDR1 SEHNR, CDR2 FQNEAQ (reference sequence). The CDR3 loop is CASSESTGLSGAFF. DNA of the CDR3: TGTGCCAGCAGCGAGAGTACAGGGTTGTCGGGGGCTTTCTTT.

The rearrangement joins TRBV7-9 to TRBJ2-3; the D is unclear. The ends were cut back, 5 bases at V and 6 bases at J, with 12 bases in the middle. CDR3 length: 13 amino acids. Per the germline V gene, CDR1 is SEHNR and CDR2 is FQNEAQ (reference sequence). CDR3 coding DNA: TGTGCCAGCAGCGAAGCTGCCCGGGATACGCAGTATTTT. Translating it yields CASSEAARDTQYF.

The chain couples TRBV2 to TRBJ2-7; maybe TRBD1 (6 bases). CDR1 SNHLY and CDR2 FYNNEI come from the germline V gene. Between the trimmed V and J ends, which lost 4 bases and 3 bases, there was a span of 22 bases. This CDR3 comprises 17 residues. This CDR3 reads CASSGPLVGRDIYEQYF. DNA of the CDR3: TGTGCCAGCAGTGGACCCCTGGTGGGCAGGGACATCTACGAGCAGTACTTC.

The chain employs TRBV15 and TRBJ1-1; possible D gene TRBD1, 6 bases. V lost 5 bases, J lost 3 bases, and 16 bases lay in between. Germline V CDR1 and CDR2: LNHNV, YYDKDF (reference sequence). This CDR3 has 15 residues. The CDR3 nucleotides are TGTGCCACCAGCCTTCAAAACAGGGTGGACACTGAAGCTTTCTTT. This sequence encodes CATSLQNRVDTEAFF.

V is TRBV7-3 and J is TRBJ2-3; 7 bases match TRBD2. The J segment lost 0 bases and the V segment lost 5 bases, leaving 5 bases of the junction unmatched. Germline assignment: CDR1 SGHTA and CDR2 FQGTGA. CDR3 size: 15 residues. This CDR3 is CASSTRLASTDTQYF. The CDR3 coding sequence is TGTGCCAGCAGCACTCGACTAGCAAGCACAGATACGCAGTATTTT. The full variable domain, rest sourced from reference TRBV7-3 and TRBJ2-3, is GAGVSQTPSNKVTEKGKYVELRCDPISGHTALYWYRQSLGQGPEFLIYFQGTGAADDSGLPNDRFFAVRPEGSVSTLKIQRTERGDSAVYLCASSTRLASTDTQYFGPGTRLTVL.

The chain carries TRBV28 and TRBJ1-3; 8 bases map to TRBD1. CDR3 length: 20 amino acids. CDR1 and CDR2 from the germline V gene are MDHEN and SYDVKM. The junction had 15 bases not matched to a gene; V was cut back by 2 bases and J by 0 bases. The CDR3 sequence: CASSLSVFRDRFYSGNTIYF. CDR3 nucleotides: TGTGCCAGCAGTTTAAGTGTGTTTCGGGACAGGTTTTACTCTGGAAACACCATATATTTT.

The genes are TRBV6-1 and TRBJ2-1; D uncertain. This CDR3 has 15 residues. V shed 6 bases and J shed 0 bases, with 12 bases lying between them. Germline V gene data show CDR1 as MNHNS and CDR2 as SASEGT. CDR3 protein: CASSLITSSYNEQFF. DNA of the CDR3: TGTGCCAGCAGCCTCATTACCAGCTCCTACAATGAGCAGTTCTTC.

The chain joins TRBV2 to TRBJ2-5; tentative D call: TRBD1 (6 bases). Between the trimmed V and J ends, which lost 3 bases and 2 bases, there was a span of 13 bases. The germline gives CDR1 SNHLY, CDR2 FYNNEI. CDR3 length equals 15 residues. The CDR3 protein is CASSEDQGQQETQYF. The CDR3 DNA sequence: TGTGCCAGCAGTGAGGATCAGGGGCAACAAGAGACCCAGTACTTC.

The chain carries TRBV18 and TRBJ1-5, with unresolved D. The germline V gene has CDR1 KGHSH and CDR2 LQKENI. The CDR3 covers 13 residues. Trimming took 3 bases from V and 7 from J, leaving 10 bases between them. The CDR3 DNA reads TGTGCCAGCTCACCCCTCGGGGAACAGCCCCAGCATTTT. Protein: CASSPLGEQPQHF. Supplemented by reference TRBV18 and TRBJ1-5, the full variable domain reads NAGVMQNPRHLVRRRGQEARLRCSPMKGHSHVYWYRQLPEEGLKFMVYLQKENIIDESGMPKERFSAEFPKEGPSILRIQQVVRGDSAAYFCASSPLGEQPQHFGDGTRLSIL.

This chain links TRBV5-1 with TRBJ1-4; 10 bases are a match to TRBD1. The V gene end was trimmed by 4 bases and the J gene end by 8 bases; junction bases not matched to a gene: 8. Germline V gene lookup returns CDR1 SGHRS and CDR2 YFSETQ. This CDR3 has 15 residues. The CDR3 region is CASSIGTGEGEKLFF. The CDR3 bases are TGCGCCAGCAGCATAGGGACAGGGGAAGGCGAAAAACTGTTTTTT.

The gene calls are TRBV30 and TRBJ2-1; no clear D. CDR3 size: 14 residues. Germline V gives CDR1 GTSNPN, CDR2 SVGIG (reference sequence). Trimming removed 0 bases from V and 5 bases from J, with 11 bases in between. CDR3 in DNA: TGTGCCTGGAGTGTACTTAGACAAGACAATGAGCAGTTCTTC. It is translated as CAWSVLRQDNEQFF.

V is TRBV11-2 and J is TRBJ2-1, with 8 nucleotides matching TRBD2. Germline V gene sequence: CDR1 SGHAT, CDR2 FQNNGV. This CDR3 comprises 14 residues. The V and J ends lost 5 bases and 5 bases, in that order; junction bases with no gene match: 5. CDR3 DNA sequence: TGTGCCAGCAGCCCGGGGACTAGGAACAATGAGCAGTTCTTC. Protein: CASSPGTRNNEQFF.

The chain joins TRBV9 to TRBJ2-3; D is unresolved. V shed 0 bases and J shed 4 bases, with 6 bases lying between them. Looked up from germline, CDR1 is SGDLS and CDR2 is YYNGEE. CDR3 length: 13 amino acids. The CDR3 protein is CASSVATADTQYF. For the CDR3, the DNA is TGTGCCAGCAGCGTAGCTACTGCAGATACGCAGTATTTT.

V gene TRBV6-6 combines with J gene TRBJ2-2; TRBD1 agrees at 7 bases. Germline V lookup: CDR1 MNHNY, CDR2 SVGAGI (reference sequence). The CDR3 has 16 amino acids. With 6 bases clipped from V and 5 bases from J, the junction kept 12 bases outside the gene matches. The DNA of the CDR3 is TGTGCCAGCAGGCGCAGGGGACAGTCACGGACCGGGGAGCTGTTTTTT. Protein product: CASRRRGQSRTGELFF.

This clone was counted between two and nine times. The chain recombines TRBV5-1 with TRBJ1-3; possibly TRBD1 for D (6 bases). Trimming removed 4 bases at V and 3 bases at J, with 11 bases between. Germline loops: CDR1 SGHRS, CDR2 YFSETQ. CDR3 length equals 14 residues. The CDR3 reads CASSQGGSGNTIYF. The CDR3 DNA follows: TGCGCCAGCAGCCAAGGGGGAAGTGGAAACACCATATATTTT.